These 10 T cell receptor beta chains originate from one sample sequenced in a study of human T cells and chemical hapten exposure. Sample time point: patch test 2, 6 weeks after DPC sensitization. Treatment given: therapeutic diphenylcyclopropenone sensitization with weekly scalp DPC. TCRdb itself ran the RACE reads through MiXCR, one entry per CDR3 protein. This table has roughly 84,000 distinct CDR3 sequences, about 10% appearing once. Sequenced material: whole blood, taken in connection with sensitization to the hapten diphenylcyclopropenone (DPC). These receptor sequences come from a woman aged 45-60 years with alopecia areata. Some clones in this sample may be carry-over from other donors' samples.

Only a few counts were recorded for this clonotype. V is TRBV20-1 and J is TRBJ2-7; D may be TRBD2 (6 bases). Looked up from germline, CDR1 is DFQATT and CDR2 is SNEGSKA (reference sequence). The CDR3 is made up of 15 amino acids. Trimming left V 4 bases short and J 2 bases short, with 18 bases between. The CDR3 sequence: CSAKPSGGTTYEQYF. In DNA form, the CDR3 reads TGCAGTGCTAAACCCTCCGGGGGAACTACCTACGAGCAGTACTTC.

This clonotype came up many times. V gene TRBV5-4 combines with J gene TRBJ2-3; D ambiguous. The ends were cut back, 1 base at V and 6 bases at J, with 12 bases in the middle. The V gene's germline CDR1 is SGHNT and CDR2 YYREEE (reference sequence). This CDR3 is built from 14 residues. The chain's CDR3 is CASSLLAPSDTQYF. As DNA, the CDR3 is TGTGCCAGCAGCTTGCTCGCCCCGTCTGATACGCAGTATTTT.

This clonotype was seen repeatedly, ten times or more. The chain is built from TRBV18 and TRBJ2-3, with TRBD2 matching 10 bases. The CDR3 runs 15 residues. Germline V gene sequence: CDR1 KGHSH, CDR2 LQKENI. Germline trimming cut 5 bases from V and 0 bases from J; bases unmatched to any gene: 2. The chain's CDR3 is CASSSTSGSTDTQYF. CDR3 DNA sequence: TGTGCCAGCTCATCGACTAGCGGGAGCACAGATACGCAGTATTTT.

In this sample, this clonotype turned up many times. The chain couples TRBV24-1 to TRBJ2-3, with a tentative D call TRBD2 (6 bases). CDR1 and CDR2 (germline): KGHDR, SFDVKD. The CDR3 length is 13 residues. Trimming removed 5 bases from V and 1 base from J, with 6 bases in between. As DNA, the CDR3 is TGTGCCACCAGTGCGGGAGGCACAGATACGCAGTATTTT. Translating gives CATSAGGTDTQYF.

This clonotype has more than one count but fewer than ten. The chain carries TRBV2 and TRBJ1-1; D uncertain. Trimming cost V 6 bases and J 0 bases, with 5 bases left between them. Germline lookup yields CDR1 SNHLY and CDR2 FYNNEI. The CDR3 sequence is 12 residues long. CDR3 protein: CASRDMNTEAFF. CDR3 bases: TGTGCCAGCAGAGACATGAACACTGAAGCTTTCTTT.

J is TRBJ1-4 and V is TRBV4-3, with unresolved D. This CDR3 comprises 15 residues. V shed 5 bases and J shed 9 bases, with 19 bases lying between them. Germline V gives CDR1 LGHNA, CDR2 YSLEER. The DNA for the CDR3 is TGCGCCAGCAGCGGGCCGGGGTCAGCCTACAAAAAACTGTTTTTT. This sequence encodes CASSGPGSAYKKLFF.

In this sample, this clonotype turned up many times. The V gene is TRBV21-1, the J gene TRBJ1-6. TRBV21-1 is given as a pseudogene. The CDR3 extends over 16 amino acids. The CDR3 DNA follows: TGTGCCAGCAGCAAGCCCTCTAGCTCCTATAATTCACCCCTCCACTTT. It codes for CASSKPSSSYNSPLHF.

This chain connects TRBV4-1 to TRBJ1-2; D remains unclear. The CDR3 spans 15 residues. V lost 1 base and J lost 8, with 17 bases in between. Germline CDR1 MGHRA, CDR2 YSYEKL. This CDR3 is CASSQVRTRGPGYTF. The CDR3 region has the DNA TGCGCCAGCAGCCAAGTGAGAACCAGAGGGCCCGGCTACACCTTC.

The chain has TRBV7-9 and TRBJ1-5, with 8 nucleotides matching TRBD1. CDR1 is SEHNR and CDR2 is FQNEAQ in the germline V gene (reference sequence). The CDR3 has 14 amino acids. V trimming: 4 bases; J trimming: 4 bases; junction bases outside the gene matches: 3. The CDR3 loop reads CASSSDRGNQPQHF. CDR3 bases: TGTGCCAGCAGCTCAGACAGGGGAAATCAGCCCCAGCATTTT.

This clonotype appeared a few times. The V call is TRBV5-8, the J call TRBJ2-1, with D uncertain. The CDR3 totals 15 residues. Trimming pared 4 bases from V and 0 bases from J, leaving 11 bases between. From germline, CDR1 is SGHTS and CDR2 YDEGEE. CDR3 sequence: CASSPAVSSYNEQFF. The CDR3 DNA is TGTGCCAGCAGCCCGGCCGTGAGCTCCTACAATGAGCAGTTCTTC.